This TCR beta chain derives from a study of immune cell composition in non-small cell lung cancer. The study's findings and limits: 60% to 75% of squamous and around 34% of adenocarcinoma cases had tumour-associated clones >0.5%.

Turning to this clone: Its antigen remains unidentified.

Normal lung was taken at the farthest possible site, at least 3 cm from tumour. Repertoires were generated with immunoSEQ multiplex PCR, while TCRdb's copy carries only in-frame clones and drops some. The sample includes 2,000 to 2,500 clones, almost 70% of them seen just once. Between the trimmed V and J ends, which lost 6 bases and 0 bases, there was a span of 11 bases. The germline CDR1 and CDR2 sequences are KGHSH and LQKENI. The length of the CDR3 is 14 residues. The V gene is TRBV18, the J gene TRBJ1-1, with a weak D call TRBD1 (6 bases). Sequencing was done on a sample of non-adjacent lung tissue. The TCR originated in a human donor with non-small cell lung cancer. In DNA, the CDR3 is TGTGCCAGCTCCTGGACAGACATGAACACTGAAGCTTTCTTT. Translated, it gives CASSWTDMNTEAFF.